The rows below give T cell receptor beta chains drawn from one sample of a study of CD8 T cells in Susac syndrome. In TCRdb, the immunoSEQ multiplex PCR reads were re-called with MiXCR into one record per CDR3 protein. The data contain about 210,000 distinct CDR3 sequences, 95% of them singletons. The source material was CD4+ T cells from PBMCs. The receptor source for this set is a human donor with multiple sclerosis. The CDR3 runs from the conserved cysteine through the conserved F or W. Each record gives: D gene, J gene, clone size, V gene, CDR3 protein. D genes are given only for firm matches. The size field is filled for only some rows; it gives once, few, many or a size class.

TRBD2 | TRBJ2-6 | - | TRBV3-1 | CASSLNGGSGANVLTF
- | TRBJ2-7 | few | TRBV11-2 | CASSLQREQYF
TRBD2 | TRBJ2-1 | - | TRBV27 | CASSSLAGGRNEQFF
TRBD1 | TRBJ1-5 | - | TRBV6-2/TRBV6-3 | CASSIQGPYQPQHF
TRBD2 | TRBJ2-7 | - | TRBV29-1 | CSVVLAGKYEQYF
TRBD2 | TRBJ2-7 | - | TRBV18 | CASSPSGPSYEQYF
- | TRBJ1-2 | - | TRBV7-2 | CASSLAGDGYGYTF
- | TRBJ2-7 | - | TRBV29-1 | CSVEVDGSPSYEQYF
- | TRBJ2-5 | - | TRBV9 | CASSPNLVSQETQYF
- | TRBJ2-2 | - | TRBV6-4 | CASSLDLNTGELFF
TRBD2 | TRBJ2-3 | once | TRBV29-1 | CSVSRGGSTDTQYF
- | TRBJ1-1 | - | TRBV11-2 | CASSPGIGAFF
- | TRBJ2-3 | - | TRBV28 | CASSLGGRGNTQYF
- | TRBJ2-7 | - | TRBV4-1 | CASSQELAAATSYEQYF
- | TRBJ1-2 | - | TRBV2 | CASSDSGDYGYTF
TRBD2 | TRBJ2-2 | once | TRBV7-2 | CASGGGAGTGELFF
- | TRBJ2-5 | - | TRBV5-1 | CASSLGSGLQTQYF
TRBD2 | TRBJ2-1 | - | TRBV20-1 | CSARDQGSGSSYNEQFF
TRBD2 | TRBJ2-1 | - | TRBV20-1 | CSARPGLAGVYNEQFF
- | TRBJ2-3 | - | TRBV5-4 | CASSRGAPTDTQYF
TRBD1 | TRBJ2-5 | - | TRBV29-1 | CSGRTGGETQYF
- | TRBJ2-5 | - | TRBV30 | CAWMGQETQYF
TRBD1 | TRBJ1-2 | - | TRBV11-2 | CASSPDGTDGYTF
- | TRBJ2-3 | - | TRBV7-2 | CASKRIGSDTQYF
TRBD1 | TRBJ1-2 | - | TRBV18 | CASSPDRDSNYGYTF
- | TRBJ2-7 | - | TRBV6-5 | CASSGGQNYEQYF
- | TRBJ2-2 | - | TRBV2 | CASRKDSNTGELFF
TRBD2 | TRBJ2-3 | - | TRBV20-1 | CSARDLLRGVADTQYF
- | TRBJ1-4 | - | TRBV7-8 | CASSPGGLSEKLFF